This TCR beta chain stems from a study of blood T cell repertoires in COVID-19. Overall study context: COVID-19 samples collected from the United States, Italy and Spain covered acute and convalescent phases. PBMCs, B-cell-depleted T cells, or T cells provided the cDNA or gDNA that made up the material.

In the original processing: Researchers report that nucleated cell counts were estimated from reference gene primer amplification. Profiling relied on immunoSEQ multiplex PCR, and the TCRdb table lists in-frame clones only, not all of them. The V and J calls and the clone size are those of that table, but D and trimming were determined from the DNA. The sample comprises about 190,000 clones, about 88% of which are singletons, and 3.5% to 4.5% rests with the top ten. The CDR3 has 13 amino acids. From germline, CDR1 is MNHEY and CDR2 SVGAGI. V was pared by 7 bases and J by 2 bases, with 3 bases of the junction left unmatched.

Input material: peripheral blood. This TCR was recovered from a human donor in a cohort sampled during active COVID-19. The V gene is TRBV6-5, the J gene TRBJ1-2; 8 bases fit TRBD1. The CDR3 region is CASTRTGNYGYTF. For the CDR3, the DNA is TGTGCCAGCACCAGGACAGGGAACTATGGCTACACCTTC.